The 17 T cell receptor beta chains below all came from one sample that was sequenced in a study of cytomegalovirus exposure and HLA in healthy donors. Amplification used 60 Vbeta primers and 13 Jbeta primers. Generated by immunoSEQ multiplex PCR, the TCRdb table keeps only in-frame clones and is missing some. The sample lists under 150,000 clones, 82% seen once, with 2% to 3% in the top ten. Sequencing used PBMCs. These receptors originate from a woman aged 18-29 years in good health and CMV-seronegative.

The chain links TRBV5-4 to TRBJ1-1; weak D call: TRBD1 (5 bases). V lost 0 bases to trimming and J lost 2 bases, with 11 bases between them. The CDR3 length is 15 residues. CDR1 SGHNT and CDR2 YYREEE come from the germline V gene (reference sequence). CDR3 protein: CASSLEGAFNTEAFF. The DNA for the CDR3 is TGTGCCAGCAGCTTGGAAGGGGCTTTTAACACTGAAGCTTTCTTT.

This clone was picked up a small number of times. The chain has TRBV13 and TRBJ1-2; 9 bases agree with TRBD1. The length of the CDR3 is 13 residues. Germline lookup yields CDR1 PRHDT and CDR2 FYEKMQ (reference sequence). V was clipped by 5 bases and J by 6 bases; unmatched bases: 4. The CDR3 DNA sequence: TGTGCCAGCAGCCCCCGGACAGGGGATGGCTACACCTTC. Translation: CASSPRTGDGYTF.

Written as DNA, the CDR3 is TGTGCCAGCAGCTTTCGTGTGCGAAGCTCCTACGAGCAGTACTTC. Protein sequence: CASSFRVRSSYEQYF. This rearrangement joins TRBV5-8 to TRBJ2-7; unclear D gene. V lost 2 bases to trimming and J lost 0 bases, with 12 bases between them. This CDR3 is built from 15 residues. Germline V gene lookup returns CDR1 SGHTS and CDR2 YDEGEE.

The chain uses TRBV10-3 and TRBJ2-1; TRBD2 matches 9 bases. With 3 bases clipped from V and 0 bases from J, the junction kept 6 bases outside the gene matches. CDR1 and CDR2 (germline): ENHRY, SYGVKD. This CDR3 contains 17 residues. The CDR3 DNA follows: TGTGCCATCAGTGATTTTAGCGGGAGTTCCTCCTACAATGAGCAGTTCTTC. Translating it yields CAISDFSGSSSYNEQFF.

The J gene is TRBJ2-1, the V gene TRBV5-1, with D perhaps matching TRBD2 (7 bases). The CDR3 totals 16 residues. Trimming removed 2 bases at V and 0 bases at J, with 12 bases between. Germline lookup yields CDR1 SGHRS and CDR2 YFSETQ. In DNA, the CDR3 is TGCGCCAGCAGCTTCGGGGGGCTAAGCTCCTACAATGAGCAGTTCTTC. The encoded protein is CASSFGGLSSYNEQFF.

J is TRBJ2-6 and V is TRBV19; 8 bases are shared with TRBD1. This CDR3 comprises 17 residues. Trimming removed 3 bases from V and 3 bases from J; junction bases left unmatched: 7. Germline V gene data show CDR1 as LNHDA and CDR2 as SQIVND (reference sequence). The CDR3 coding sequence is TGTGCCAGTAGTATCAGGCAGGGGGCGCGTGGGGCCAACGTCCTGACTTTC. Residues: CASSIRQGARGANVLTF.

The CDR3 sequence: CASSPRDSEAFF. Written as DNA, the CDR3 is TGTGCCAGCTCACCACGGGACAGTGAAGCTTTCTTT. V usage is TRBV18 and J usage is TRBJ1-1; 7 bases match TRBD1. The V and J ends lost 1 base and 7 bases, in that order; junction bases with no gene match: 0. The germline gives CDR1 KGHSH, CDR2 LQKENI. The CDR3 spans 12 residues.

This chain links TRBV18 with TRBJ1-1, with a possible D match to TRBD1 (6 bases). Per germline, CDR1 KGHSH and CDR2 LQKENI. The CDR3 sequence is 15 residues long. V was trimmed by 0 bases and J by 0 bases, leaving 8 bases between them. The CDR3 sequence: CASSPPQGLNTEAFF. The DNA for the CDR3 is TGTGCCAGCTCACCACCACAGGGTTTGAACACTGAAGCTTTCTTT.

V usage is TRBV5-1 and J usage is TRBJ1-2; TRBD1 matches at 8 bases. With 4 bases clipped from V and 1 base from J, the junction kept 6 bases outside the gene matches. The V gene's germline CDR1 is SGHRS and CDR2 YFSETQ. This CDR3 region has 15 residues. CDR3 sequence reads: CASSHQTGDNYGYTF. In DNA form, the CDR3 reads TGCGCCAGCAGCCATCAGACAGGGGATAACTATGGCTACACCTTC.

The chain combines TRBV7-2 with TRBJ1-5; 7 bases are shared with TRBD1. The length of the CDR3 is 15 residues. The germline V gene has CDR1 SGHTA and CDR2 FQGNSA. V dropped 1 base and J dropped 5; count of bases not matched to a gene: 5. CDR3 sequence reads: CASSLEGQAYQPQHF. The CDR3 region has the DNA TGTGCCAGCAGCTTAGAAGGACAGGCATATCAGCCCCAGCATTTT.

The genes are TRBV6-5 and TRBJ1-5; D remains ambiguous. Trimming removed 6 bases from V and 3 bases from J, with 9 bases in between. Per germline, CDR1 MNHEY and CDR2 SVGAGI. CDR3 size: 13 residues. CDR3 coding DNA: TGTGCCAGCAGGAGGGATAACAATCAGCCCCAGCATTTT. As protein: CASRRDNNQPQHF.

This CDR3 is CSAYRATTEAFF. CDR3 coding DNA: TGCAGCGCTTACAGGGCGACCACTGAAGCTTTCTTT. The rearrangement uses TRBV29-1 and TRBJ1-1, with D perhaps matching TRBD1 (6 bases). The CDR3 runs to 12 residues. The V gene lost 7 bases and the J gene lost 4 bases, with 13 bases spanning the gap. Germline CDR1 and CDR2: SQVTM and ANQGSEA.

V and J are TRBV7-2 and TRBJ2-7, with 14 bases identical to TRBD2. The V segment lost 4 bases and the J segment 5 bases; nucleotides outside the gene matches: 1. This CDR3 has 14 amino acids. Germline V gene lookup returns CDR1 SGHTA and CDR2 FQGNSA. The DNA for the CDR3 is TGTGCCAGCAGCTCGGGACTAGCGGGAGACGAGCAGTACTTC. Translation: CASSSGLAGDEQYF. The complete variable domain, with remaining parts taken from reference TRBV7-2 and TRBJ2-7, reads GAGVSQSPSNKVTEKGKDVELRCDPISGHTALYWYRQSLGQGLEFLIYFQGNSAPDKSGLPSDRFSAERTGGSVSTLTIQRTQQEDSAVYLCASSSGLAGDEQYFGPGTRLTVT.

This clone was seen a handful of times. The J gene is TRBJ1-3, the V gene TRBV28; possibly TRBD1 for D (6 bases). This CDR3 spans 16 amino acids. Germline CDR1 and CDR2: MDHEN and SYDVKM. Trimming left V 3 bases short and J 1 base short, with 13 bases between. The CDR3 DNA follows: TGTGCCAGCAGTTTTTGGGGCCAGGGGTCTGGAAACACCATATATTTT. Its protein is CASSFWGQGSGNTIYF. Using reference TRBV28 and TRBJ1-3 for the parts outside the CDR3, the full variable domain is DVKVTQSSRYLVKRTGEKVFLECVQDMDHENMFWYRQDPGLGLRLIYFSYDVKMKEKGDIPEGYSVSREKKERFSLILESASTNQTSMYLCASSFWGQGSGNTIYFGEGSWLTVV.

The rearrangement links TRBV14 to TRBJ1-2; D is unclear. Germline V CDR1 and CDR2: SGHDN, FVKESK. Trimming left V 1 base short and J 6 bases short, with 3 bases between. This CDR3 has 11 residues. The CDR3 nucleotides read TGTGCCAGCAGCCAAGGAGATGGCTACACCTTC. Amino acid sequence: CASSQGDGYTF.

The chain is built from TRBV28 and TRBJ2-7; maybe TRBD2 (5 bases). The germline V gene encodes CDR1 MDHEN and CDR2 SYDVKM. The CDR3 is 14 amino acids. Trimming took off 5 bases at V and 2 bases at J, with 13 bases between the two ends. In DNA, the CDR3 is TGTGCCAGCAGTCCCACTAGACCCGCCTACGAGCAGTACTTC. The encoded protein is CASSPTRPAYEQYF.

This rearrangement joins TRBV28 to TRBJ2-5, with TRBD1 matching 10 bases. Germline values: CDR1 MDHEN, CDR2 SYDVKM. J was trimmed by 4 bases and V by 2 bases; bases with no gene match: 4. This CDR3 spans 15 amino acids. For the CDR3, the DNA is TGTGCCAGCAGTTTAAGACAGGGGGCAACAGAGACCCAGTACTTC. This codes for CASSLRQGATETQYF.